This T cell receptor (beta chain) derives from a study of blood T cell repertoires in COVID-19. The V gene lost 2 bases and the J gene lost 5 bases, with 7 bases spanning the gap. Germline V CDR1 and CDR2: MNHEY, SMNVEV (reference sequence). This CDR3 has 13 residues. Original data processing: Reference gene primer amplification gave estimated nucleated cell counts. TCRdb keeps only in-frame clones here, not all; method: immunoSEQ multiplex PCR. D and trimming come from the DNA, and the V and J calls and clone size come from that table. This sample has about 60,000 clones; roughly four fifths occur once, and the top ten carry about 3.4%.

The TCR was taken from a man between 60 and 70 years old with acute or convalescent COVID-19. The chain uses TRBV27 and TRBJ1-5; maybe TRBD1 (5 bases). The sequenced sample consisted of peripheral blood. CDR3 in amino acids: CASSLIGDQPQHF. DNA for the CDR3: TGTGCCAGCAGTTTAATAGGGGATCAGCCCCAGCATTTT.